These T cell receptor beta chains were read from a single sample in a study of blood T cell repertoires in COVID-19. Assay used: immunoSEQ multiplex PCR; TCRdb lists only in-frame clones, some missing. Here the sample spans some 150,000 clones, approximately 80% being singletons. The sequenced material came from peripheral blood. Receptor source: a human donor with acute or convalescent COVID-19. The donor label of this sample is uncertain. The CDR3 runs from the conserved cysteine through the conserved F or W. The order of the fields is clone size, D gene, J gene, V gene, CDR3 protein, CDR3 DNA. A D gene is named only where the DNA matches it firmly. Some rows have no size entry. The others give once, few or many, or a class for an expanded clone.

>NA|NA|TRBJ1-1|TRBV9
CASSNSPGHYTEAFF
TGTGCCAGCAGCAACTCCCCGGGACACTACACTGAAGCTTTCTTT
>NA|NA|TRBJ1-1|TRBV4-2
CASSQVDIIRGSMNTEAFF
TGTGCCAGCAGCCAAGTAGATATTATCAGGGGCTCTATGAACACTGAAGCTTTCTTT
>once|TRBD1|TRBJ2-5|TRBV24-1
CATSDLRQGHQETQYF
TGTGCCACCAGTGACCTCAGACAGGGCCACCAAGAGACCCAGTACTTC
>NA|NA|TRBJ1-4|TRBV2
CASSEYREQKKLFF
TGTGCCAGCAGTGAATACAGGGAGCAAAAAAAACTGTTTTTT
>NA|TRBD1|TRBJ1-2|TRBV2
CASSAVTGGRSYGYTF
TGTGCCAGCAGCGCCGTAACAGGGGGACGGAGCTATGGCTACACCTTC
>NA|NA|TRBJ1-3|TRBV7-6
CASSLASTGNTIYF
TGTGCCAGCAGCCTGGCATCGACTGGAAACACCATATATTTT
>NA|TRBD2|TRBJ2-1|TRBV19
CASSPRTSGGYNEQFF
TGTGCCAGTAGTCCTCGGACTAGCGGGGGGTACAATGAGCAGTTCTTC
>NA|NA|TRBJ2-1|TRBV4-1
CASSHPTHNEQFF
TGCGCCAGCAGCCATCCCACACACAATGAGCAGTTCTTC
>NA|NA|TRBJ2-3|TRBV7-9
CASSLSRVETDTQYF
TGTGCCAGCAGCTTATCCCGGGTGGAAACAGATACGCAGTATTTT
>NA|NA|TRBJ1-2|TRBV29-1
CSVEDVGILYGYTF
TGCAGCGTTGAAGATGTCGGGATCCTTTATGGCTACACCTTC
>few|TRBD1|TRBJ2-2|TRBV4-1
CASSQETGANTGELFF
TGCGCCAGCAGCCAAGAAACAGGGGCGAACACCGGGGAGCTGTTTTTT
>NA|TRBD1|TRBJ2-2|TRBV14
CASSQRQGTGELFF
TGTGCCAGCAGCCAGAGACAGGGAACCGGGGAGCTGTTTTTT
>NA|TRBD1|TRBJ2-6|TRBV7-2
CASSPGTAGANVLTF
TGTGCCAGCAGCCCCGGGACAGCTGGGGCCAACGTCCTGACTTTC
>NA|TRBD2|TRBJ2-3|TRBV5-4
CASRPSGGALDTQYF
TGTGCCAGCAGACCTAGCGGGGGGGCCTTAGATACGCAGTATTTT
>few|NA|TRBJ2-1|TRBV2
CASSLTGSSYNEQFF
TGTGCCAGCAGTCTTACAGGGAGCTCCTACAATGAGCAGTTCTTC
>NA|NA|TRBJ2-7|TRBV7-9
CASSLGLSHEQYF
TGTGCCAGCAGCTTAGGACTTTCCCACGAGCAGTACTTC
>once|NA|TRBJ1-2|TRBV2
CASSASGSGFTSWGYTF
TGTGCCAGCAGCGCATCCGGCTCAGGTTTCACCTCTTGGGGCTACACCTTC
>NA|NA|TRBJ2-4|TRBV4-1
CASSQVMPGVHIQYF
TGCGCCAGCAGCCAAGTCATGCCGGGAGTCCACATTCAGTACTTC
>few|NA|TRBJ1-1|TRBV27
CASSLFPMNTEAFF
TGTGCCAGCAGTTTATTCCCTATGAACACTGAAGCTTTCTTT
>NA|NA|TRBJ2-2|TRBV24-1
CATSDPSSSTGELFF
TGTGCCACCAGTGATCCCTCTTCTTCCACCGGGGAGCTGTTTTTT
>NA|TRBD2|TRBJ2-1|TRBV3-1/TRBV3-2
CASSLGLAGVPYNEQFF
TGTGCCAGCAGCCTGGGACTAGCGGGGGTGCCCTACAATGAGCAGTTCTTC
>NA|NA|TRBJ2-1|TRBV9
CASSSGLSSYNEQFF
TGTGCCAGCAGCTCAGGGTTGAGCTCCTACAATGAGCAGTTCTTC
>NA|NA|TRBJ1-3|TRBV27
CASRATGLGGNTIYF
TGTGCCAGCAGGGCTACAGGGTTGGGTGGAAACACCATATATTTT